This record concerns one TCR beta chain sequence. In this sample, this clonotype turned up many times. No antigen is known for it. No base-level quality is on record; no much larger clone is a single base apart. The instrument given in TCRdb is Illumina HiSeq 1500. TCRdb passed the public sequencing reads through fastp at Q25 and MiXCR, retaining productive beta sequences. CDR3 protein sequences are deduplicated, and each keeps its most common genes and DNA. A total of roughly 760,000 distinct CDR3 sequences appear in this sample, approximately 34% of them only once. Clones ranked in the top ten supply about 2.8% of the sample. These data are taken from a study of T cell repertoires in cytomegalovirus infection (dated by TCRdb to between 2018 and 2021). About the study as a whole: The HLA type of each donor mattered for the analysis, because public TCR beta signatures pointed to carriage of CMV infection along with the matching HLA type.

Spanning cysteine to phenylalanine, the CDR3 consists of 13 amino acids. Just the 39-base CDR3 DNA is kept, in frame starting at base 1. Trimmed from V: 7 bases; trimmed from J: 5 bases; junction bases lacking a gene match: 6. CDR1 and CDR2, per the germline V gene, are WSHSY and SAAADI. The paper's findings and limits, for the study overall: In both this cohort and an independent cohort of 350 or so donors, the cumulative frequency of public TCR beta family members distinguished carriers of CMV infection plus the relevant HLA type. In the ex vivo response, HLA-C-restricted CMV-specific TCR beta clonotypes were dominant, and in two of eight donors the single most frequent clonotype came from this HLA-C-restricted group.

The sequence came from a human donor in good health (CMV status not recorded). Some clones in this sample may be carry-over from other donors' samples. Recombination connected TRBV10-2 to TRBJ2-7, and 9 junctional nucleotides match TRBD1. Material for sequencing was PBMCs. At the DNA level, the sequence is TGCGCCAGCAACGGACAGGGGCCCCACGAGCAGTACTTC. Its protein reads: CASNGQGPHEQYF.